The 6 T cell receptor beta chains below all came from one sample that was sequenced in a study of T cell responses to AZD1222 COVID-19 vaccine. Sequenced by immunoSEQ multiplex PCR; TCRdb stores in-frame clones only, minus some. Among some 140,000 clones, approximately 92% were seen once, and the ten largest hold approximately 7%. Sequenced material: peripheral blood, taken 28 days after the second AZD1222 dose. The receptors were gathered from an adult who received the AZD1222 COVID-19 vaccine.

This chain joins TRBV5-1 and TRBJ1-1, with no clear D. V lost 0 bases and J lost 11, with 14 bases in between. Germline CDR1 and CDR2: SGHRS and YFSETQ. The CDR3 consists of 13 residues. CDR3 sequence: CASSLVGPLEAFF. The CDR3 DNA reads as TGCGCCAGCAGCTTGGTGGGCCCTCTCGAGGCTTTCTTT.

V and J are TRBV7-8 and TRBJ2-3; D uncertain. The CDR3 covers 12 residues. Per germline, CDR1 SGHVS and CDR2 FQNEAQ. The V end was cut by 6 bases, the J end by 5 bases, with 9 bases between. CDR3 sequence: CASSPGGDTQYF. The CDR3 DNA reads as TGTGCCAGCAGTCCGGGCGGAGATACGCAGTATTTT.

The chain uses TRBV7-9 and TRBJ1-5; D possibly corresponds to TRBD1 (5 bases). The CDR3 is 17 residues long. V was trimmed by 1 base and J by 0 bases, leaving 13 bases between them. CDR1 is SEHNR and CDR2 is FQNEAQ in the germline V gene (reference sequence). The CDR3 DNA reads as TGTGCCAGCAGCTTAGTCCAGGGTCCCTATAGCAATCAGCCCCAGCATTTT. Translated: CASSLVQGPYSNQPQHF. The entire variable domain, with the rest obtained from reference TRBV7-9 and TRBJ1-5, is as follows: DTGVSQNPRHKITKRGQNVTFRCDPISEHNRLYWYRQTLGQGPEFLTYFQNEAQLEKSRLLSDRFSAERPKGSFSTLEIQRTEQGDSAMYLCASSLVQGPYSNQPQHFGDGTRLSIL.

The chain links TRBV6-5 to TRBJ1-2, with 12 positions matching TRBD1. V was pared by 2 bases and J by 8 bases, with 6 bases of the junction left unmatched. Per the germline V gene, CDR1 is MNHEY and CDR2 is SVGAGI. This CDR3 has 15 amino acids. CDR3 sequence (DNA): TGTGCCAGCAGTTACCCGGGACAGGGGGCTCGGGGCTACACCTTC. It specifies CASSYPGQGARGYTF.

This rearrangement joins TRBV19 to TRBJ2-3; 7 bases line up with TRBD1. From germline, CDR1 is LNHDA and CDR2 SQIVND (reference sequence). The CDR3 loop spans 13 amino acids. V was clipped by 3 bases and J by 6 bases; unmatched bases: 3. CDR3 bases: TGTGCCAGTAGTATTAAGGGGGCGGATACGCAGTATTTT. This translates into CASSIKGADTQYF.

The chain's CDR3 is CASSPGGPRALETQYF. CDR3 sequence (DNA): TGTGCCAGCAGTCCCGGGGGCCCCCGGGCGCTAGAGACCCAGTACTTC. The rearrangement links TRBV27 to TRBJ2-5; the D call may be TRBD1 or TRBD2 (6 bases each). The CDR3 is 16 amino acids. The V end lost 5 bases, the J end lost 4 bases, and 20 bases lay between the germline ends. Per germline, CDR1 MNHEY and CDR2 SMNVEV (reference sequence).